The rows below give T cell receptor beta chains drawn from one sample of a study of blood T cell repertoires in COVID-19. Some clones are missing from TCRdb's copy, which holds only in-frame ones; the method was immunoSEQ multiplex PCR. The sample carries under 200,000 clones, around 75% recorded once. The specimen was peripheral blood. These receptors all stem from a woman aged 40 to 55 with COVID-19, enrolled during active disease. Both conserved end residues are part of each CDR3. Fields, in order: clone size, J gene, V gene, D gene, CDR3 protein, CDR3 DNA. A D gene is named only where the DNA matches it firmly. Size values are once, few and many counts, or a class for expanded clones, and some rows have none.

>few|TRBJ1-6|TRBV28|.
CASSFSGNSPLHF
TGTGCCAGCAGTTTCTCAGGGAATTCACCCCTCCACTTT
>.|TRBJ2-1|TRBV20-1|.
CSATGTPEQFF
TGCAGTGCCACCGGGACTCCAGAGCAGTTCTTC
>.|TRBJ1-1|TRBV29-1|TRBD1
CSNSGTGNEAFF
TGCAGCAATTCCGGGACAGGGAATGAAGCTTTCTTT
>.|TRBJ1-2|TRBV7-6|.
CASSLDPGLYGYTF
TGTGCCAGCAGCTTAGATCCAGGGTTATATGGCTACACCTTC
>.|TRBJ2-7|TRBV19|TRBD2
CASSIPGLAREQYF
TGTGCCAGTAGTATCCCGGGACTAGCGCGGGAGCAGTACTTC
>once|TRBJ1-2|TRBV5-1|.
CASNPTGNYGYTF
TGCGCCAGCAACCCCACAGGGAACTATGGCTACACCTTC
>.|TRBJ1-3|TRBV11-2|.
CASSLQTVPYGNTIYF
TGTGCCAGCAGCTTACAGACAGTGCCCTATGGAAACACCATATATTTT
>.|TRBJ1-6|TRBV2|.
CASIADYNSPLHF
TGTGCCAGCATAGCGGATTATAATTCACCCCTCCACTTT
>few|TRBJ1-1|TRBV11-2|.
CASGGGGYTEAFF
TGTGCCAGCGGAGGGGGAGGGTACACTGAAGCTTTCTTT
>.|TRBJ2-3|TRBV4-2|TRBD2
CASSQTSGGAIDTQYF
TGTGCCAGCAGCCAAACTAGCGGGGGGGCTATAGATACGCAGTATTTT
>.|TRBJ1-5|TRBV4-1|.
CASSQGEGGMRNQPQHF
TGCGCCAGCAGCCAAGGAGAAGGGGGAATGCGAAATCAGCCCCAGCATTTT
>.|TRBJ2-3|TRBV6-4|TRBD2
CASSDSGSQFDTQYF
TGTGCCAGCAGTGACAGCGGGAGTCAATTCGATACGCAGTATTTT
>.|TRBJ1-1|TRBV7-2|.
CASSLSVGGLTEAFF
TGTGCCAGCAGCTTATCCGTGGGCGGACTCACTGAAGCTTTCTTT
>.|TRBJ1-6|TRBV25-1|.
CASSESSVSPLHF
TGTGCCAGCAGTGAATCCTCCGTTTCACCCCTCCACTTT
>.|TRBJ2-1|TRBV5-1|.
CASSLEGSAAGREFF
TGCGCCAGCAGCTTGGAAGGTTCCGCTGCGGGCAGAGAGTTCTTC
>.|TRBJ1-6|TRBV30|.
CAWSVRGGSSPLHF
TGTGCCTGGAGTGTACGAGGGGGTAGTTCACCCCTCCACTTT
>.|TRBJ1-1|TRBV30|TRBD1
CAWSTGADTEAFF
TGTGCCTGGAGTACAGGGGCAGACACTGAAGCTTTCTTT
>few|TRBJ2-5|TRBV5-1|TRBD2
CASSLTLAGLQETQYF
TGCGCCAGCAGCTTGACCCTAGCGGGCCTCCAAGAGACCCAGTACTTC
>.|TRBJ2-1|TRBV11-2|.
CASSSSGVYNEQFF
TGTGCCAGCAGCTCATCAGGGGTCTACAATGAGCAGTTCTTC
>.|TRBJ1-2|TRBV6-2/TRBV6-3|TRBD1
CASSYTRTGSYGYTF
TGTGCTAGCAGTTATACCCGGACAGGGTCCTATGGCTACACCTTC
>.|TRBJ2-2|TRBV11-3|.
CASSPLGGENTGELFF
TGTGCCAGCAGCCCCTTAGGGGGGGAAAACACCGGGGAGCTGTTTTTT
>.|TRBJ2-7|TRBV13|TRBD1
CASSLNTGGAYEQYF
TGTGCCAGCAGCCTAAACACAGGGGGCGCGTACGAGCAGTACTTC
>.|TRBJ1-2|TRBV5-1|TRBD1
CASGRQGYGYTF
TGCGCCAGCGGCAGACAGGGCTATGGCTACACCTTC
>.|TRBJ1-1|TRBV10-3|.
CAISVRDQSEAFF
TGTGCCATCAGTGTACGGGATCAGAGTGAAGCTTTCTTT
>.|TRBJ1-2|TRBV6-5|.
CLIKGGMNYGYTF
TGTCTTATTAAGGGAGGGATGAACTATGGCTACACCTTC
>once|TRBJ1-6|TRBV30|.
CARGTPNSPLHF
TGTGCCCGCGGGACGCCCAATTCACCCCTCCACTTT
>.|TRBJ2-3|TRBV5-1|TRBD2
CASSSPWSGELSTDTQYF
TGCGCCAGCAGCTCCCCTTGGAGCGGGGAGTTGAGCACAGATACGCAGTATTTT